A few counts support the clone carrying this T cell receptor (beta chain). Its antigen is still unknown. Amplification of TCR beta CDR3 regions was performed using RNA transcripts as template. The TCR CDR3 was amplified in a first-round RT-PCR using the HTBI primer set. MiXCR was run by TCRdb on the multiplex PCR reads, yielding one entry per CDR3 protein. The sample carries approximately 620,000 distinct CDR3 sequences, around 15% recorded once. The data were taken from a study of T cells in Graves' hyperthyroidism and ophthalmopathy. General study findings and limits: Before onset, by a median of about six months, the model predicted ophthalmopathy. By a 13 V-J model, ophthalmopathy was set apart from stable hyperthyroidism.

The cohort's ophthalmopathy patients, a group with duration under 3 months, had a Clinical Activity Score of at least 3 and a NOSPECS grade of at least 4. Germline lookup yields CDR1 SGHRS and CDR2 YFSETQ. V was clipped by 2 bases and J by 7 bases; unmatched bases: 3. This CDR3 is 16 amino acids long. The clonotype comes from a woman in her 40s with Graves' ophthalmopathy. Sample: blood. The chain couples TRBV5-1 to TRBJ2-1; 16 nucleotides match TRBD2. This CDR3 reads CASSFGTSGGENEQFF. CDR3 bases: TGCGCCAGCAGCTTCGGGACTAGCGGGGGGGAGAATGAGCAGTTCTTC.